Listed below are T cell receptor beta chains from one sample, sequenced in a study of CD8+CD57+ T cells in acquired aplastic anemia. TCRdb called the reads again in MiXCR, with one record for every CDR3 protein. Among approximately 98,000 distinct CDR3 sequences listed, roughly 51% were seen once. The sequenced material came from sorted CD4+, CD8+, or CD8+CD57+ T cells (not recorded which) from PBMCs. These receptors were obtained from a human donor in good health, serving as a control. The CDR3 runs from the conserved cysteine through the conserved F or W. Fields, in order: D gene, clone size, CDR3 length, V gene, J gene, CDR3 DNA, CDR3 protein. The D gene is left open where the match is weak. Clone size appears in some rows only: once, few, many, or a class for an expanded clone.

>TRBD1|-|13|TRBV10-3|TRBJ1-1
TGTGCCATCAGTGCGGGACAGGATAATGAAGCTTTCTTT
CAISAGQDNEAFF
>-|-|12|TRBV12-3/TRBV12-4|TRBJ1-2
TGTGCCAGCACCTATGGGACGTTGGGCTACACCTTC
CASTYGTLGYTF
>-|many|18|TRBV3-1|TRBJ2-7
TGTGCCAGCAGCCACCACTCCCCTAGTCAGAGGGGCTCCTACGAGCAGTACTTC
CASSHHSPSQRGSYEQYF
>-|many|16|TRBV29-1|TRBJ1-4
TGCAGCGTTGAAGGCGGTCCGGGTTCGACTAATGAAAAACTGTTTTTT
CSVEGGPGSTNEKLFF
>TRBD1|-|16|TRBV15|TRBJ1-2
TGTGCCACCAGCAGAGGTTCCCTGACAGGGGGCTATGGCTACACCTTC
CATSRGSLTGGYGYTF
>TRBD1|many|14|TRBV19|TRBJ1-3
TGTGCCAGTAGTTGGGGACAGGCTGGAAACACCATATATTTT
CASSWGQAGNTIYF
>-|-|14|TRBV5-4|TRBJ1-1
TGTGCCAGCAGCTTGTGGGGGAGTGGCACTGAAGCTTTCTTT
CASSLWGSGTEAFF
>TRBD1|few|14|TRBV25-1|TRBJ1-6
TGTGCCAGCAGTGCCGACAGGGATAGTTCACCCCTCCACTTT
CASSADRDSSPLHF
>TRBD1|-|15|TRBV20-1|TRBJ1-3
TGCAGTGCTGGGGACAGCAGGAGCTCTGGAAACACCATATATTTT
CSAGDSRSSGNTIYF
>-|-|12|TRBV7-3|TRBJ2-2
TGTGCCAGCAGCCTCCTCTCCGGGGAGCTGTTTTTT
CASSLLSGELFF
>-|-|19|TRBV15|TRBJ2-3
TGTGCCACCAGCAGAGATCGAGGGATACAGGGCGGGAGCACAGATACGCAGTATTTT
CATSRDRGIQGGSTDTQYF
>-|few|12|TRBV25-1|TRBJ2-7
TGTGCCAGCAGTGGGGGGCGCCGAGAGCAGTACTTC
CASSGGRREQYF
>-|few|14|TRBV28|TRBJ1-2
TGTGCCAGCAGCCCAATGAGTCTGAACTATGGCTACACCTTC
CASSPMSLNYGYTF
>-|few|13|TRBV7-2|TRBJ1-6
TGTGCCAGCACCGGAGACAATAATTCACCCCTCCACTTT
CASTGDNNSPLHF
>-|many|17|TRBV9|TRBJ2-1
TGTGCCAGCAGCGTAGAGGGGGGATCCGCAATCTACAATGAGCAGTTCTTC
CASSVEGGSAIYNEQFF
>TRBD1|once|14|TRBV6-5|TRBJ2-7
TGTGCCAGCAGTTACTCCGGGACAGGGGCCGAGCAGTACTTC
CASSYSGTGAEQYF
>TRBD1|many|16|TRBV6-1|TRBJ1-3
TGTGCCAGCAGATCTATCACAGGGGGCGGCGGAAACACCATATATTTT
CASRSITGGGGNTIYF
>TRBD1|-|15|TRBV4-2|TRBJ2-2
TGTGCCAGCAAGGGGACAGCGCAGAACACCGGGGAGCTGTTTTTT
CASKGTAQNTGELFF
>-|-|13|TRBV2|TRBJ2-7
TGTGCCATCAGTGACCTCTATTCCCACGAGCAGTACTTC
CAISDLYSHEQYF
>-|-|11|TRBV29-1|TRBJ2-7
TGCAGCGTTACAGAGTCCTACGAGCAGTACTTC
CSVTESYEQYF
>-|-|15|TRBV4-3|TRBJ1-2
TGCGCCAGCAGCCAAGACAGGGGCCGAGAGAATGGCTACACCTTC
CASSQDRGRENGYTF
>TRBD2|many|15|TRBV7-2|TRBJ2-5
TGTGCCAGCAGCTGGGCGGGGGGGGAGGGAGAGACCCAGTACTTC
CASSWAGGEGETQYF